These 23 T cell receptor beta chains originate from one sample sequenced in a study of STAT5B mutations in CD4+ large granular lymphocyte leukemia. Sequenced by immunoSEQ multiplex PCR; TCRdb stores in-frame clones only, minus some. The sample contains some 45,000 clones, 80% to 90% of which appear only once. Sequenced: CD4+ T cells from blood buffy coats. These receptor sequences come from a human donor in good health.

The V call is TRBV27, the J call TRBJ2-1; 7 bases align to TRBD2. CDR3 length: 17 residues. V shed 8 bases and J 0 bases; nucleotides not matched to a gene: 13. Germline V lookup: CDR1 MNHEY, CDR2 SMNVEV (reference sequence). CDR3: CASLGLAGQSSYNEQFF. The CDR3 DNA reads as TGTGCCAGCCTTGGATTAGCGGGCCAAAGCTCCTACAATGAGCAGTTCTTC.

There are a few counts of this clone. The rearrangement joins TRBV4-2 to TRBJ2-3; 10 bases are shared with TRBD2. The J segment lost 0 bases and the V segment lost 0 bases, leaving 12 bases of the junction unmatched. Germline-derived CDR1 and CDR2 are LGHNA and YNFKEQ. The CDR3 consists of 20 residues. The CDR3 sequence: CASSQDPRSGRWTSTDTQYF. CDR3 sequence (DNA): TGTGCCAGCAGCCAAGACCCCCGTAGCGGGAGGTGGACTAGCACAGATACGCAGTATTTT.

This chain uses TRBV5-6 with TRBJ1-2; 9 nucleotides match TRBD1. This CDR3 is 14 amino acids long. J was trimmed by 7 bases and V by 0 bases; bases with no gene match: 4. CDR1 SGHDT and CDR2 YYEEEE come from the germline V gene. CDR3 DNA: TGTGCCAGCAGCTTGGCGGGACAGGGCGGTGGCTACACCTTC. It encodes CASSLAGQGGGYTF.

This chain connects TRBV30 to TRBJ1-3; 7 bases match TRBD1. V dropped 4 bases and J dropped 2; count of bases not matched to a gene: 2. The CDR3 runs 13 residues. Per the germline V gene, CDR1 is GTSNPN and CDR2 is SVGIG (reference sequence). For the CDR3, the DNA is TGTGCCTGGACTGGGACAGCTGGAAACACCATATATTTT. The encoded protein is CAWTGTAGNTIYF. Drawing the rest from reference TRBV30 and TRBJ1-3, the complete variable domain is SQTIHQWPATLVQPVGSPLSLECTVEGTSNPNLYWYRQAAGRGLQLLFYSVGIGQISSEVPQNLSASRPQDRQFILSSKKLLLSDSGFYLCAWTGTAGNTIYFGEGSWLTVV.

The chain recombines TRBV5-1 with TRBJ2-6; 10 nucleotides line up with TRBD1. The CDR3 spans 19 residues. The germline gives CDR1 SGHRS, CDR2 YFSETQ. Unmatched junction bases numbered 11, after V lost 4 bases and J lost 1 base. CDR3 nucleotides: TGCGCCAGCAGCCTGGCTGGGGGACAGGGGAATTCTGGGGCCAACGTCCTGACTTTC. Protein sequence: CASSLAGGQGNSGANVLTF.

This chain joins TRBV27 and TRBJ1-2, with D uncertain. With 2 bases removed from V and 5 bases from J, the gap between germline ends came to 18 bases. This CDR3 region has 16 residues. CDR1 and CDR2 (germline): MNHEY, SMNVEV (reference sequence). The CDR3 bases are TGTGCCAGCAGTTTAAAAACCCCTCCGAATGCATATGGCTACACCTTC. Translated, it gives CASSLKTPPNAYGYTF.

This clone was counted between two and nine times. V is TRBV4-1 and J is TRBJ1-1; D is possibly TRBD1 (5 bases). The CDR3 has 15 amino acids. Germline lookup yields CDR1 MGHRA and CDR2 YSYEKL. V was trimmed by 1 base and J by 6 bases, leaving 15 bases between them. In DNA, the CDR3 is TGCGCCAGCAGCCAAGCGGGCACGCGGGGGGCTGAAGCTTTCTTT. Translated: CASSQAGTRGAEAFF.

The chain recombines TRBV7-2 with TRBJ2-7; TRBD2 agrees at 11 bases. The trim removed 0 bases at V and 3 bases at J, leaving 7 bases unmatched. This CDR3 contains 17 residues. Germline CDR1 is SGHTA and CDR2 is FQGNSA. This chain's CDR3 is CASSLAPTSGIFYEQYF. CDR3 coding DNA: TGTGCCAGCAGCTTAGCCCCGACTAGCGGGATTTTCTACGAGCAGTACTTC.

This clone was picked up one time. The J gene is TRBJ1-1, the V gene TRBV2; D call uncertain. CDR3 length equals 15 residues. Deletions cut 3 bases from V and 0 bases from J, with 11 bases between. From germline, CDR1 is SNHLY and CDR2 FYNNEI. The CDR3 here is CASSDEEYLNTEAFF. Written as DNA, the CDR3 is TGTGCCAGCAGTGATGAGGAGTATTTGAACACTGAAGCTTTCTTT.

The chain uses TRBV7-2 and TRBJ2-4; TRBD2 matches at 16 bases. The CDR3 loop spans 16 amino acids. CDR1 SGHTA and CDR2 FQGNSA come from the germline V gene. V lost 5 bases and J lost 6; bases outside the gene matches: 4. CDR3: CASSLGTSGRVNIQYF. CDR3 coding DNA: TGTGCCAGCAGCCTAGGGACTAGCGGGAGGGTAAACATTCAGTACTTC.

This CDR3 is CASSEWGKELNTGELFF. DNA of the CDR3: TGTGCCAGCAGTGAATGGGGAAAGGAACTGAACACCGGGGAGCTGTTTTTT. This chain connects TRBV25-1 to TRBJ2-2; D is ambiguous. V gave up 1 base and J gave up 1 base, with 13 bases separating them. CDR3 size: 17 residues. Germline V gives CDR1 MGHDK, CDR2 SYGVNS.

The chain joins TRBV5-6 to TRBJ1-1; D unclear. This CDR3 is 14 amino acids long. Germline assignment: CDR1 SGHDT and CDR2 YYEEEE. V gave up 2 bases and J gave up 5 bases, with 13 bases separating them. The CDR3 bases are TGTGCCAGCAGCTTACCGCCAAAAGGGACTGAAGCTTTCTTT. Translated, it gives CASSLPPKGTEAFF.

The chain joins TRBV6-6 to TRBJ1-5; TRBD1 matches 9 bases. The CDR3 consists of 15 residues. Looked up from germline, CDR1 is MNHNY and CDR2 is SVGAGI (reference sequence). V was clipped by 6 bases and J by 2 bases; unmatched bases: 5. Here the CDR3 reads CASSPDRGGNQPQHF. Here the CDR3 DNA reads TGTGCCAGCAGCCCAGACAGGGGGGGCAATCAGCCCCAGCATTTT.

The chain uses TRBV30 and TRBJ1-1; weak D call: TRBD1 (5 bases). This CDR3 spans 14 amino acids. Trimming stripped 0 bases from V and 1 base from J, with 9 bases between. Germline V gives CDR1 GTSNPN, CDR2 SVGIG (reference sequence). CDR3 loop: CAWSVQGGNTEAFF. CDR3 bases: TGTGCCTGGAGTGTTCAGGGAGGGAACACTGAAGCTTTCTTT.

The J gene is TRBJ1-1, the V gene TRBV30; D remains unclear. Trimming took 0 bases from V and 0 from J, leaving 5 bases between them. The CDR3 extends over 13 amino acids. CDR1 is GTSNPN, CDR2 SVGIG, per germline (reference sequence). This chain's CDR3 is CAWSVEVNTEAFF. The CDR3 DNA sequence: TGTGCCTGGAGTGTGGAAGTGAACACTGAAGCTTTCTTT.

The chain employs TRBV7-3 and TRBJ2-7; TRBD2 matches 11 bases. The CDR3 runs to 13 residues. The V gene's germline CDR1 is SGHTA and CDR2 FQGTGA. Trimming removed 5 bases from V and 5 bases from J; junction bases left unmatched: 2. The CDR3 loop reads CASSPTSGNEQYF. The CDR3 DNA reads TGTGCCAGCAGCCCGACTAGCGGGAACGAGCAGTACTTC.

The chain is built from TRBV9 and TRBJ1-2; D is unresolved. CDR1 and CDR2 from the germline V gene are SGDLS and YYNGEE. The CDR3 totals 14 residues. V dropped 4 bases and J dropped 3 bases, with 13 bases sitting between them. The CDR3 coding sequence is TGTGCCAGCAGCACTCACAACAGTGACTATGGCTACACCTTC. As protein: CASSTHNSDYGYTF.

The rearrangement joins TRBV7-2 to TRBJ1-3, with D uncertain. From germline, CDR1 is SGHTA and CDR2 FQGNSA. The CDR3 sequence is 15 residues long. Trimming took 1 base from V and 0 from J, leaving 7 bases between them. CDR3 sequence: CASSLGPFSGNTIYF. The DNA for the CDR3 is TGTGCCAGCAGCTTAGGACCGTTCTCTGGAAACACCATATATTTT.

The gene calls are TRBV2 and TRBJ2-1, with D maybe TRBD1 (5 bases). CDR3 length: 11 amino acids. CDR1 and CDR2 from the germline V gene are SNHLY and FYNNEI. V was cut by 11 bases and J by 8 bases, with 13 bases left in between. The CDR3 DNA is TGTGCCGGGGCACGGAGTCATGAGCAGTTCTTC. Amino acids: CAGARSHEQFF.

This rearrangement joins TRBV14 to TRBJ2-5, with D unresolved. The CDR3 has 12 residues. CDR1 is SGHDN and CDR2 is FVKESK in the germline V gene. Trimming shortened V by 3 bases and J by 5 bases, and 7 bases separated the two germline ends. CDR3 coding DNA: TGTGCCAGCAGCCAGGTGCGGGAGACCCAGTACTTC. Translation: CASSQVRETQYF.

The V gene is TRBV7-2, the J gene TRBJ2-3, with a weak D call TRBD2 (6 bases). V was cut by 3 bases and J by 6 bases, with 13 bases left in between. The CDR3 totals 14 residues. Germline lookup yields CDR1 SGHTA and CDR2 FQGNSA. CDR3: CASSLGGVADTQYF. The CDR3 DNA reads as TGTGCCAGCAGCTTGGGGGGAGTGGCGGATACGCAGTATTTT.

This chain's CDR3 is CASSLAGTGEETQYF. The CDR3 coding sequence is TGCGCCAGCAGCTTAGCCGGGACAGGGGAAGAGACCCAGTACTTC. V usage is TRBV5-1 and J usage is TRBJ2-5; 10 bases line up with TRBD1. This CDR3 is built from 15 residues. J was trimmed by 3 bases and V by 2 bases; bases with no gene match: 4. Per the germline V gene, CDR1 is SGHRS and CDR2 is YFSETQ.

The CDR3 reads CASSLGKGYLSYGYTF. The CDR3 region has the DNA TGTGCCAGCAGCTTAGGCAAAGGTTATCTATCTTATGGCTACACCTTC. The V and J genes are TRBV5-4 and TRBJ1-2; D is undetermined. V was shortened by 2 bases and J by 5 bases, with 19 bases between the two germline ends. The CDR3 extends over 16 amino acids. Germline V CDR1 and CDR2: SGHNT, YYREEE (reference sequence).